The rows below give T cell receptor beta chains drawn from one sample of a study of beta chain features in type 1 diabetes. This table comes from immunoSEQ multiplex PCR, and its TCRdb copy is limited to in-frame clones, with some not included. Among around 280,000 clones, approximately 16% were seen once, and the ten largest hold roughly 0.015%. The sequenced material came from naive CD4+ T cells from blood. The receptors here all came from a man aged 18 to 35 with type 1 diabetes. Each CDR3 is given with its conserved first and last residue. The D gene is left open where the match is weak. Some rows have no size entry. The others give once, few or many, or a class for an expanded clone.

.	TRBV7-8	TRBJ2-5	.	TGTGCCAGCAGCTTAGCGCGGTCGGGAGAATCAGAGACCCAGTACTTC	CASSLARSGESETQYF
TRBD2	TRBV30	TRBJ2-1	.	TGTGCCTGGAGTGCGGGACTAGCGGGAGCCTCCTACAATGAGCAGTTCTTC	CAWSAGLAGASYNEQFF
TRBD2	TRBV5-1	TRBJ2-7	.	TGCGCCAGCAGCTTGGCGGGGGGTCGGGACGAGCAGTACTTC	CASSLAGGRDEQYF
TRBD1	TRBV4-1	TRBJ1-5	.	TGCGCCAGCAGCCAAGGCGACAGGGGGTTCCCCTATCAGCCCCAGCATTTT	CASSQGDRGFPYQPQHF
.	TRBV7-2	TRBJ2-7	few	TGTGCCAGCAGCCCACCGGGACAATCATACGAGCAGTACTTC	CASSPPGQSYEQYF
TRBD2	TRBV6-5	TRBJ2-1	.	TGTGCCAGCAGTCCCCCCCGACTAGCGGGAAATGAGCAGTTCTTC	CASSPPRLAGNEQFF
TRBD1	TRBV4-3	TRBJ2-3	many	TGCGCCAGCAGCCAAGTTGGCAGGGGGAACACAGATACGCAGTATTTT	CASSQVGRGNTDTQYF
.	TRBV27	TRBJ2-7	few	TGTGCCAGCAGTCACCCGCCGCTAGCACGAATCACGCAGCAGTACTTC	CASSHPPLARITQQYF
TRBD2	TRBV9	TRBJ2-1	few	TGTGCCAGCAGCGTAACTAGCGGCGAGAATGAGCAGTTCTTC	CASSVTSGENEQFF
.	TRBV18	TRBJ1-5	.	TGTGCCAGCTCACCACCAAGGGGACAGCCCCAGCATTTT	CASSPPRGQPQHF
TRBD1	TRBV5-1	TRBJ1-1	few	TGCGCCAGCAGCCTCGGGACAGGGACCACTGAAGCTTTCTTT	CASSLGTGTTEAFF
.	TRBV5-4	TRBJ2-5	.	TGTGCCAGCAGCTCCGGACTCGGGGAGACCCAGTACTTC	CASSSGLGETQYF
.	TRBV2	TRBJ2-3	few	TGTGCCAGCAGTGAAAACAGGGATAATACGCAGTATTTT	CASSENRDNTQYF
TRBD1	TRBV30	TRBJ1-2	few	TGTGCCTGTGCCGGACAGGGGGGAGGCTACACCTTC	CACAGQGGGYTF
.	TRBV15	TRBJ2-3	.	TGTGCCACCAGCAGAGGGATAGGGGCCTTCACAGATACGCAGTATTTT	CATSRGIGAFTDTQYF
TRBD1	TRBV27	TRBJ1-6	.	TGTGCCAGCAGTTTAAAGGGGGCTCGCTCCTATAATTCACCCCTCCACTTT	CASSLKGARSYNSPLHF
TRBD2	TRBV5-4	TRBJ2-7	.	TGTGCCAGCAGCTTGGACCCCGGGGGGTCCTACGAGCAGTACTTC	CASSLDPGGSYEQYF
TRBD1	TRBV28	TRBJ1-1	few	TGTGCCAGCAGACCAAATCTAGGACAGGGGGCTGAAGCTTTCTTT	CASRPNLGQGAEAFF
TRBD1	TRBV6-8	TRBJ1-6	few	TGTGCCAGCAGTGGAACCGGGACAGGGTCTTTTAATGGTTCACCCCTCCACTTT	CASSGTGTGSFNGSPLHF
.	TRBV11-2	TRBJ1-5	.	TGTGCCAGCAGACCTCCAGAAAAGTCGGGGTACCAGCCCCAGCATTTT	CASRPPEKSGYQPQHF
TRBD2	TRBV30	TRBJ2-1	few	TGTGCCTGGAAACATCTAAGCGGGAGCTCCTACAATGAGCAGTTCTTC	CAWKHLSGSSYNEQFF
TRBD2	TRBV7-2	TRBJ2-3	few	TGTGCCAGCAGCTTTGTAGCGGGAGGGTGGGCAGATACGCAGTATTTT	CASSFVAGGWADTQYF
TRBD2	TRBV18	TRBJ2-7	few	TGTGCCAGCTCACCACCGCTAGCGGGAGGCGACGGCGAGCAGTACTTC	CASSPPLAGGDGEQYF
TRBD1	TRBV30	TRBJ1-5	few	TGTGCCTGGACGGGACAGACAAATCAGCCCCAGCATTTT	CAWTGQTNQPQHF
.	TRBV5-6	TRBJ2-2	few	TGTGCCAGCAGCTATCGGTACACCGGGGAGCTGTTTTTT	CASSYRYTGELFF
.	TRBV28	TRBJ2-7	.	TGTGCCAGCAGTTTGATCGCCCCGGGGAACTACGAGCAGTACTTC	CASSLIAPGNYEQYF
TRBD2	TRBV4-1	TRBJ2-1	.	TGCGCCAGCGGGGGGGTCGGGACTAGGAATGAGCAGTTCTTC	CASGGVGTRNEQFF
TRBD2	TRBV7-9	TRBJ2-1	few	TGTGCCAGCAGCTCCTTAGCGGGAGGCTCCTACAATGAGCAGTTCTTC	CASSSLAGGSYNEQFF
.	TRBV18	TRBJ2-3	.	TGTGCCAGCTCACCACGAGGGGGTGGCAGAACCAGCACAGATACGCAGTATTTT	CASSPRGGGRTSTDTQYF
TRBD1	TRBV10-3	TRBJ1-2	.	TGTGCCATCCGTCAAGGACAGGGAAACTATGGCTACACCTTC	CAIRQGQGNYGYTF
TRBD2	TRBV7-2	TRBJ2-1	.	TGTGCCAGCAGCCTGACTGGACTAGCGGGGCGCAATGAGCAGTTCTTC	CASSLTGLAGRNEQFF
TRBD1	TRBV19	TRBJ2-7	few	TGTGCCAGTAGTACAACAGGGGTTTACTACGAGCAGTACTTC	CASSTTGVYYEQYF
.	TRBV28	TRBJ1-5	few	TGTGCCAGCAGCCCACATCCCCCTAGCAATCAGCCCCAGCATTTT	CASSPHPPSNQPQHF
.	TRBV28	TRBJ2-1	.	TGTGCCAGCAGTTTTCGCCTAGAGCAGTTCTTC	CASSFRLEQFF
TRBD2	TRBV18	TRBJ2-5	once	TGTGCCAGCTCACTACTAGCGGGAGGTTATCAGGAGACCCAGTACTTC	CASSLLAGGYQETQYF
TRBD1	TRBV2	TRBJ2-5	.	TGTGCCACCCACAGGGGCCAAGAGACCCAGTACTTC	CATHRGQETQYF
TRBD2	TRBV4-1	TRBJ2-5	few	TGCGCCAGCAGCTGGAGCTGGCTAGCGGGGCGACAAGAGACCCAGTACTTC	CASSWSWLAGRQETQYF
TRBD2	TRBV30	TRBJ2-3	.	TGTGCCGGACGCCCCAGCGGGGCATCTCGGAATACGCAGTATTTT	CAGRPSGASRNTQYF
.	TRBV18	TRBJ2-1	.	TGTGCCAGCTCACCTCGGACACTATTAAGGTGGTTCTTC	CASSPRTLLRWFF
.	TRBV30	TRBJ1-1	few	TGTGCCTGGGTTTCCCTACTAGGAGGTGCTTTCTTT	CAWVSLLGGAFF
TRBD1	TRBV7-9	TRBJ2-7	.	TGTGCCAGCAGCCCAGGGACAGGGCCCTACGAGCAGTACTTC	CASSPGTGPYEQYF
TRBD2	TRBV11-2	TRBJ2-7	few	TGTGCCAGCAGCTTGACTAGCATGGGCCACGAGCAGTACTTC	CASSLTSMGHEQYF
.	TRBV6-6	TRBJ2-7	few	TGTGCCAGCAGTTACCCGCAGGGGTCCACGGACGAGCAGTACTTC	CASSYPQGSTDEQYF